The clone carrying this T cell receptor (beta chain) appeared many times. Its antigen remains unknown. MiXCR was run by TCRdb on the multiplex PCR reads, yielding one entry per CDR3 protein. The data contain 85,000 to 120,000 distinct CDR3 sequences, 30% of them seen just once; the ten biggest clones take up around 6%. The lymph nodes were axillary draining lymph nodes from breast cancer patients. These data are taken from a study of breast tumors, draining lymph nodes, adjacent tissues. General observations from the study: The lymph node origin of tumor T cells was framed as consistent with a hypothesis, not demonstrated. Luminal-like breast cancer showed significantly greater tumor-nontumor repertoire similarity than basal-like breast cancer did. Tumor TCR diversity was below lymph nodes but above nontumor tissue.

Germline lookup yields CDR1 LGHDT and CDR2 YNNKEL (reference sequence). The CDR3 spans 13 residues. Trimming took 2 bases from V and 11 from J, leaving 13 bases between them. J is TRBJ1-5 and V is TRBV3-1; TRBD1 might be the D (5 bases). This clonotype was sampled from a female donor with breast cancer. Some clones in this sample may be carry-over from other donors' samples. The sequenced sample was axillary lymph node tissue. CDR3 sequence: CASSQRGDVSQHF. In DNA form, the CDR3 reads TGTGCCAGCAGCCAACGGGGGGACGTGTCCCAGCATTTT. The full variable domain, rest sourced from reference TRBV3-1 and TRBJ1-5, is DTAVSQTPKYLVTQMGNDKSIKCEQNLGHDTMYWYKQDSKKFLKIMFSYNNKELIINETVPNRFSPKSPDKAHLNLHINSLELGDSAVYFCASSQRGDVSQHFGDGTRLSIL.